The 4 T cell receptor beta chains listed next were all sequenced from one sample in a study of blood T cell repertoires in COVID-19. Profiled with immunoSEQ multiplex PCR; TCRdb holds only in-frame clones, not every one. The top ten clones hold 14% of a sample with tens of thousands of clones, about 90% of them seen once. The sample consisted of peripheral blood. The receptors were sampled from a human donor in a cohort sampled during active COVID-19.

CDR3 protein: CASSELVLRGLSNQPQHF. The CDR3 DNA is TGTGCCAGCAGTGAATTGGTTTTGAGGGGGTTGAGCAATCAGCCCCAGCATTTT. The chain couples TRBV6-1 to TRBJ1-5; a possible D gene is TRBD1 (6 bases). CDR3 length: 18 residues. V lost 2 bases, J lost 1 base, and 18 bases lay in between. CDR1 and CDR2 (germline): MNHNS, SASEGT.

The chain recombines TRBV14 with TRBJ2-1, with a weak D call TRBD2 (6 bases). Germline V gene sequence: CDR1 SGHDN, CDR2 FVKESK. The length of the CDR3 is 14 residues. Trimming removed 3 bases at V and 3 bases at J, with 9 bases between. The CDR3 protein is CASSQDYDYNEQFF. The DNA for the CDR3 is TGTGCCAGCAGCCAGGACTATGACTACAATGAGCAGTTCTTC.

Written as DNA, the CDR3 is TGTGCCCTTAGGCAGATACTAGCTACCCCGTTCTATGGCTACACCTTC. It is translated as CALRQILATPFYGYTF. This chain links TRBV30 with TRBJ1-2; D remains ambiguous. Germline CDR1 and CDR2: GTSNPN and SVGIG (reference sequence). Trimming took off 8 bases at V and 4 bases at J, with 26 bases between the two ends. This CDR3 contains 16 residues.

The chain couples TRBV4-2 to TRBJ2-1; 13 bases are shared with TRBD2. This CDR3 has 20 amino acids. V trimming: 1 base; J trimming: 0 bases; junction bases outside the gene matches: 9. Germline V CDR1 and CDR2: LGHNA, YNFKEQ. The CDR3 loop reads CASSQVVGTSGKPSYNEQFF. As DNA, the CDR3 is TGTGCCAGCAGCCAAGTAGTAGGGACTAGCGGGAAGCCCTCCTACAATGAGCAGTTCTTC.